This record looks at one T cell receptor (beta chain) sequence and its context. As yet, its antigen is unknown. The data derive from a study of T-cell memory formation after mild COVID-19. General study results and limits: CD4+ contracting clones were mainly CM and EM; CD8+ ones, EMRA.

TCRdb independently ran MiXCR on the 5' RACE reads; one entry per CDR3 protein. The top ten clones hold 3.5% to 5% of a sample with over 150,000 distinct CDR3 sequences, around a sixth of them seen once. The V and J ends lost 0 bases and 0 bases, in that order; junction bases with no gene match: 4. Looked up from germline, CDR1 is LGHNA and CDR2 is YNFKEQ. The CDR3 sequence is 17 residues long. Sequenced: PBMCs or a T cell subset sorted from them (not recorded which). This chain links TRBV4-2 with TRBJ2-4; TRBD2 agrees at 8 bases. The source of this sequence is a man between 18 and 29 years old who had mild COVID-19 (a few samples of this study predate the infection). Cell type and time point are not known. The CDR3 DNA sequence: TGTGCCAGCAGCCAAGATTTAGCGGGGAGAGCCAAAAACATTCAGTACTTC. Residues: CASSQDLAGRAKNIQYF.